A selection of T cell receptor beta chains follows, all from one sample in a study of shared T cell receptors in the human thymus. Clones were sequenced by immunoSEQ multiplex PCR, and TCRdb holds only the in-frame ones, with some missing. The sample lists hundreds of thousands of clones; approximately 87% were seen once. These data were also reused for a study on human thymus T cells.

The sequenced sample consisted of thymocytes. The receptors were gathered from a boy in the first two years of life with a congenital heart defect. Each CDR3 is given with its conserved first and last residue. The order of the fields is V gene, D gene, J gene, clone size, CDR3 DNA, CDR3 protein. A D gene is named only where the DNA matches it firmly. Size is stated for part of the rows, as once, few or many counts, or as a class when the clone is expanded.

V gene: TRBV6-6; D gene: NA; J gene: TRBJ1-5; clone size: NA; CDR3 DNA: TGTGCCAGCAGTTACTCGCTGAGCAGGGCCCAGCCCCAGCATTTT; CDR3 protein: CASSYSLSRAQPQHF
V gene: TRBV28; D gene: NA; J gene: TRBJ1-6; clone size: NA; CDR3 DNA: TGTGCCAGCAGTTTAGGGGACAAGAGCTCCTATAATTCACCCCTCCACTTT; CDR3 protein: CASSLGDKSSYNSPLHF
V gene: TRBV4-3; D gene: NA; J gene: TRBJ2-1; clone size: NA; CDR3 DNA: TGCGCCAGCAGCCAAGACCTACTAGCCTGTGAGCAGTTCTTC; CDR3 protein: CASSQDLLACEQFF
V gene: TRBV4-3; D gene: NA; J gene: TRBJ2-7; clone size: once; CDR3 DNA: TGCGCCAGCAGCCAAGATCTCGGCAGCCCACCGGGCGAGCAGTACTTC; CDR3 protein: CASSQDLGSPPGEQYF
V gene: TRBV5-1; D gene: TRBD2; J gene: TRBJ2-7; clone size: few; CDR3 DNA: TGCGCCAGCAGCCCGGCCGGGGGACTAACGCCGTACGAGCAGTACTTC; CDR3 protein: CASSPAGGLTPYEQYF
V gene: TRBV7-2; D gene: NA; J gene: TRBJ1-5; clone size: NA; CDR3 DNA: TGTGCCAGCAGCTTACTCGCCCCCTGCAGAAATAGCAATCAGCCCCAGCATTTT; CDR3 protein: CASSLLAPCRNSNQPQHF
V gene: TRBV14; D gene: TRBD1; J gene: TRBJ1-4; clone size: NA; CDR3 DNA: TGTGCCAGCAGCCAAACACTTTTCCAGGGGGCGAGAGCCGAAAAACTGTTTTTT; CDR3 protein: CASSQTLFQGARAEKLFF
V gene: TRBV4-3; D gene: TRBD2; J gene: TRBJ2-2; clone size: NA; CDR3 DNA: TGCGCCAGCAGCCAAGTTCTAGTGACTAGCGGGGGTCTCACCGGGGAGCTGTTTTTT; CDR3 protein: CASSQVLVTSGGLTGELFF
V gene: TRBV6-1; D gene: TRBD2; J gene: TRBJ2-3; clone size: NA; CDR3 DNA: TGTGCCAGCAGTGAAAGAGTTGGGCTAGCGGACACAGATACGCAGTATTTT; CDR3 protein: CASSERVGLADTDTQYF
V gene: TRBV28; D gene: NA; J gene: TRBJ2-5; clone size: NA; CDR3 DNA: TGTGCCAGCAGTTCTACGGTGACAGTAAAGCAGTACTTC; CDR3 protein: CASSSTVTVKQYF
V gene: TRBV6-6; D gene: TRBD1; J gene: TRBJ1-2; clone size: NA; CDR3 DNA: TGTGCCAGCAGTTACTCGAGAGGACAGGGAGAAGGCTACACCTTC; CDR3 protein: CASSYSRGQGEGYTF
V gene: TRBV15; D gene: NA; J gene: TRBJ2-1; clone size: NA; CDR3 DNA: TGTGCCACCAGCAGAAAACAGAACAATGAGCAGTTCTTC; CDR3 protein: CATSRKQNNEQFF
V gene: TRBV7-8; D gene: TRBD1; J gene: TRBJ1-5; clone size: NA; CDR3 DNA: TGTGCCAGCAGCGGGACAGGTCCCCATAGCAATCAGCCCCAGCATTTT; CDR3 protein: CASSGTGPHSNQPQHF
V gene: TRBV27; D gene: TRBD1; J gene: TRBJ2-7; clone size: NA; CDR3 DNA: TGTGCCAGCAGTTTAGGGGGGACAGGGAGCTCCTACGAGCAGTACTTC; CDR3 protein: CASSLGGTGSSYEQYF
V gene: TRBV5-1; D gene: TRBD2; J gene: TRBJ2-1; clone size: NA; CDR3 DNA: TGCGCCAGCAGGCGGACTAGCGGCCACAAGATTGTCTACAATGAGCAGTTCTTC; CDR3 protein: CASRRTSGHKIVYNEQFF
V gene: TRBV5-4; D gene: TRBD1; J gene: TRBJ1-1; clone size: once; CDR3 DNA: TGTGCCAGCAGCTACCCGGGACAGCAAACGAACACTGAAGCTTTCTTT; CDR3 protein: CASSYPGQQTNTEAFF
V gene: TRBV18; D gene: TRBD1; J gene: TRBJ2-5; clone size: NA; CDR3 DNA: TGTGCCAGCTCGCCCCCGGACAGGGACCAAGAGACCCAGTACTTC; CDR3 protein: CASSPPDRDQETQYF
V gene: TRBV6-6; D gene: TRBD1; J gene: TRBJ2-2; clone size: NA; CDR3 DNA: TGTGCCAGCAGTTATGGGGACAGGGGGTCAGGCGGGGAGCTGTTTTTT; CDR3 protein: CASSYGDRGSGGELFF
V gene: TRBV5-1; D gene: NA; J gene: TRBJ1-2; clone size: NA; CDR3 DNA: TGCGCCAGCAAGGGGCAGGGGACTAACTATGGCTACACCTTC; CDR3 protein: CASKGQGTNYGYTF
V gene: TRBV7-2; D gene: TRBD1; J gene: TRBJ1-1; clone size: NA; CDR3 DNA: TGTGCCAGCAGCTTAGTTTCCAGGGGGGACACTGAAGCTTTCTTT; CDR3 protein: CASSLVSRGDTEAFF
V gene: TRBV25-1; D gene: TRBD2; J gene: TRBJ2-3; clone size: NA; CDR3 DNA: TGTGCCAGCAGTGAAAGCCCCCCTAGCGGGAGGTCCACAGATACGCAGTATTTT; CDR3 protein: CASSESPPSGRSTDTQYF
V gene: TRBV5-6; D gene: NA; J gene: TRBJ2-7; clone size: NA; CDR3 DNA: TGTGCCAGCAGCTTTGGCCCCGGGAGTGTCCCGGAGGCCCTCTACGAGCAGTACTTC; CDR3 protein: CASSFGPGSVPEALYEQYF
V gene: TRBV4-3; D gene: TRBD1; J gene: TRBJ1-4; clone size: NA; CDR3 DNA: TGCGCCAGCAGCCAGACAGGGGAAGCTAATGAAAAACTGTTTTTT; CDR3 protein: CASSQTGEANEKLFF
V gene: TRBV7-3; D gene: NA; J gene: TRBJ2-2; clone size: few; CDR3 DNA: TGTGCCAGCAGCTCCCAGCGGCCCAACACCGGGGAGCTGTTTTTT; CDR3 protein: CASSSQRPNTGELFF
V gene: TRBV15; D gene: TRBD1; J gene: TRBJ1-2; clone size: NA; CDR3 DNA: TGTGCCACCAGCCCAGAACCTCCGGACAGGGAAATGATGGACTATGGCTACACCTTC; CDR3 protein: CATSPEPPDREMMDYGYTF
V gene: TRBV5-1; D gene: NA; J gene: TRBJ2-1; clone size: once; CDR3 DNA: TGCGCCAGCAGCAAAGACAGGTACAACGAGCAGTTCTTC; CDR3 protein: CASSKDRYNEQFF
V gene: TRBV7-2; D gene: TRBD1; J gene: TRBJ1-2; clone size: NA; CDR3 DNA: TGTGCCAGCACCCCCCGGGACAGGGGGCACTATGGCTACACCTTC; CDR3 protein: CASTPRDRGHYGYTF
V gene: TRBV9; D gene: TRBD1; J gene: TRBJ2-3; clone size: NA; CDR3 DNA: TGTGCCAGCAGCTTGCGACAGGGATGGGCAGATACGCAGTATTTT; CDR3 protein: CASSLRQGWADTQYF
V gene: TRBV7-9; D gene: NA; J gene: TRBJ1-3; clone size: NA; CDR3 DNA: TGTGCCAGCAGCTTATGGGGCAGGGGCGATTTTACTGGAAACACCATATATTTT; CDR3 protein: CASSLWGRGDFTGNTIYF
V gene: TRBV4-3; D gene: NA; J gene: TRBJ1-1; clone size: NA; CDR3 DNA: TGCGCCAGCAGCCAAGGGGGCTCGGGCAGAATCACTGAAGCTTTCTTT; CDR3 protein: CASSQGGSGRITEAFF
V gene: TRBV5-5; D gene: NA; J gene: TRBJ2-2; clone size: NA; CDR3 DNA: TGTGCCAGCAGGCTCTTAGGGGATCACGGGGAGCTGTTTTTT; CDR3 protein: CASRLLGDHGELFF
V gene: TRBV27; D gene: TRBD1; J gene: TRBJ1-4; clone size: NA; CDR3 DNA: TGTGCCAGCAGTTCGGGCAGACAGGGGGCGGATATGGGAGAAAAACTGTTTTTT; CDR3 protein: CASSSGRQGADMGEKLFF
V gene: TRBV25-1; D gene: TRBD1; J gene: TRBJ1-1; clone size: NA; CDR3 DNA: TGTGCCAGCAGTACCAGAACCCTTGGACAGGGTCCCACTGAAGCTTTCTTT; CDR3 protein: CASSTRTLGQGPTEAFF
V gene: TRBV15; D gene: NA; J gene: TRBJ1-3; clone size: NA; CDR3 DNA: TGTGCCACCAGCAGACGACAGGAATTCTCTGGAAACACCATATATTTT; CDR3 protein: CATSRRQEFSGNTIYF
V gene: TRBV28; D gene: NA; J gene: TRBJ1-4; clone size: NA; CDR3 DNA: TGTGCCAGCAGACCCCGTTTGCGGTACCCTAATGAAAAACTGTTTTTT; CDR3 protein: CASRPRLRYPNEKLFF
V gene: TRBV19; D gene: TRBD2; J gene: TRBJ2-7; clone size: NA; CDR3 DNA: TGTGCCAGTAGTAGCCACGGCGGGAGGGCGAGCGAGCAGTACTTC; CDR3 protein: CASSSHGGRASEQYF